This T cell receptor beta chain derives from a study of CD8+ T cells in alopecia areata. Study-level information: Tofacitinib administration to treated patients was oral, at 5 to 10 mg twice daily. Notes on the study in general: Scalp sample sequencing also detects resident alphabeta T cells of normal skin.

J was trimmed by 4 bases and V by 5 bases; bases with no gene match: 15. The CDR3 spans 18 residues. Germline V lookup: CDR1 SEHNR, CDR2 FQNEAQ (reference sequence). After isolation, RNA underwent reverse transcription to generate cDNA as the sequencing template. Using immunoSEQ multiplex PCR, the repertoire was profiled, and TCRdb retains in-frame clones only, with some absent. The sample consists of about 180,000 clones, approximately 55% of them appearing once. On this clone itself: Its antigen remains unidentified.

As to treatment: oral pan-JAK inhibitor, 5-10 mg twice daily. The chain recombines TRBV7-9 with TRBJ2-3; 10 bases map to TRBD2. The sample in question was CD8+ T cells sorted from blood, obtained at week 24, from a patient treated with tofacitinib. This receptor was identified in a human donor with alopecia areata. The CDR3 bases are TGTGCCAGCAGCCCCCCTAGCGGGGGAACGGAGGGGGCAGATACGCAGTATTTT. It yields the protein CASSPPSGGTEGADTQYF.